The rows below give T cell receptor beta chains drawn from one sample of a study of cytomegalovirus exposure and HLA in healthy donors. The assay was immunoSEQ multiplex PCR, and TCRdb's table has in-frame clones only and misses some. The sample lists some 80,000 clones, roughly 65% occurring once. Sequencing used PBMCs. All receptors come from a male donor in good health and CMV-seropositive. Both conserved end residues are part of each CDR3. A D gene is named only where the DNA matches it firmly. Not every row has a clone size; where given, it reads once, few, many or a size class.

abundance	v_gene	d_gene	j_gene	CDR3nt	CDR3aa
once	TRBV7-2	TRBD2	TRBJ2-3	TGTGCCAGCAGCGCTAGACTAGCGGAGTCCCCAAGAGAAGATACGCAGTATTTT	CASSARLAESPREDTQYF
.	TRBV6-6	.	TRBJ1-1	TGTGCCAGCAGTTGGGGCAGGGACACTGAAGCTTTCTTT	CASSWGRDTEAFF
.	TRBV11-3	.	TRBJ2-7	TGTGCCAGCAGCTTGTCCGGGAAATTCTACGAGCAGTACTTC	CASSLSGKFYEQYF
few	TRBV6-1	.	TRBJ1-2	TGTGCCAGCAGTGAACACAGGGAACATGGCTACACCTTC	CASSEHREHGYTF
.	TRBV27	.	TRBJ2-7	TGTGCCAGCAGTCAGGGACATTACTACGAGCAGTACTTC	CASSQGHYYEQYF
.	TRBV27	TRBD1	TRBJ1-6	TGTGCCAGCAGGACAGGGTCCCCCCGAATCGCTTATAATTCACCCCTCCACTTT	CASRTGSPRIAYNSPLHF
once	TRBV15	.	TRBJ1-1	TGTGCCACCAGCACCCAAAGAGGGGGGAACACTGAAGCTTTCTTT	CATSTQRGGNTEAFF
.	TRBV2	.	TRBJ1-5	TGTGCCAGCAGTGCTCCCCCCCGTCAGCCCCAGCATTTT	CASSAPPRQPQHF
few	TRBV7-6	.	TRBJ2-7	TGTGCCAGCAGCTTACAGGACAGAATCTACGAGCAGTACTTC	CASSLQDRIYEQYF
.	TRBV6-5	.	TRBJ2-3	TGTGCCAGTACGCGCGGGGGCCATACAGATACGCAGTATTTT	CASTRGGHTDTQYF
few	TRBV5-1	.	TRBJ1-1	TGCGCCAGCAGCCTCTGGGGAGCTGAAGCTTTCTTT	CASSLWGAEAFF
.	TRBV7-2	TRBD2	TRBJ2-3	TGTGCCAGCAGCCTGGCCACTAGCGGGGGGGCCATAGATACGCAGTATTTT	CASSLATSGGAIDTQYF
.	TRBV30	TRBD2	TRBJ2-1	TGTGCCTGGAGTGCCGGACTAGCGGGAGCCGGCGATGAGCAGTTCTTC	CAWSAGLAGAGDEQFF
.	TRBV5-1	.	TRBJ1-6	TGCGCCAGCCGGGAGGGGGACAATTCACCCCTCCACTTT	CASREGDNSPLHF
.	TRBV15	TRBD2	TRBJ2-3	TGTGCCACCCAGCTAGCGGGGGGTACGGGCACAGATACGCAGTATTTT	CATQLAGGTGTDTQYF
few	TRBV15	.	TRBJ1-5	TGTGCCACCAGCAGAGGAGGATTACGGGTTGGTCAGCCCCAGCATTTT	CATSRGGLRVGQPQHF